The 27 T cell receptor beta chains in this list originate from one sample, sequenced in a study of cytomegalovirus exposure and HLA in healthy donors. TCRdb keeps only in-frame clones here, not all; method: immunoSEQ multiplex PCR. This table holds 100,000 or so clones, more than 85% found once. Sequenced: PBMCs. The receptors were gathered from a woman between 18 and 29 years old in good health and CMV-seropositive.

The chain joins TRBV4-1 to TRBJ1-3; D gene ambiguous. The V and J ends lost 0 bases and 1 base respectively, with 10 bases between them. This CDR3 spans 16 amino acids. Germline loops: CDR1 MGHRA, CDR2 YSYEKL. Here the CDR3 reads CASSQEPGTSGNTIYF. For the CDR3, the DNA is TGCGCCAGCAGCCAAGAACCGGGTACTTCTGGAAACACCATATATTTT.

The J gene is TRBJ2-7, the V gene TRBV4-1; 9 nucleotides line up with TRBD1. The CDR3 sequence is 15 residues long. Germline V lookup: CDR1 MGHRA, CDR2 YSYEKL. J was trimmed by 6 bases and V by 3 bases; bases with no gene match: 9. This CDR3 is CASSQVGQGRGEQYF. CDR3 DNA: TGCGCCAGCAGCCAGGTGGGACAGGGTAGAGGCGAGCAGTACTTC.

This clone occurred once. The rearrangement joins TRBV28 to TRBJ2-1; 11 bases are a match to TRBD2. The CDR3 loop spans 14 amino acids. Looked up from germline, CDR1 is MDHEN and CDR2 is SYDVKM. Unmatched junction bases numbered 10, after V lost 9 bases and J lost 9 bases. CDR3 in amino acids: CASIKLAGGGEQFF. The CDR3 nucleotides read TGTGCCAGTATAAAGCTAGCGGGAGGCGGTGAGCAGTTCTTC.

The V gene is TRBV2, the J gene TRBJ1-2, with TRBD1 identical over 9 bases. CDR1 is SNHLY and CDR2 is FYNNEI in the germline V gene. The junction had 11 bases not matched to a gene; V was cut back by 8 bases and J by 7 bases. The CDR3 consists of 14 residues. CDR3 in DNA: TGTGCCAGCCTCGAACACAGGGGGCAAAGTGGCTACACCTTC. Its translation: CASLEHRGQSGYTF.

This clone showed up just a few times. This rearrangement joins TRBV9 to TRBJ2-3; TRBD2 matches at 12 bases. Germline V gene data show CDR1 as SGDLS and CDR2 as YYNGEE. The CDR3 runs to 19 residues. The V segment lost 4 bases and the J segment 4 bases; nucleotides outside the gene matches: 16. CDR3 sequence reads: CASSPQGGLAGTKSDTQYF. The CDR3 DNA is TGTGCCAGCAGCCCACAAGGGGGACTAGCGGGCACGAAATCAGATACGCAGTATTTT.

The rearrangement links TRBV6-1 to TRBJ2-1; TRBD1 is a possible D gene (5 bases). Trimming stripped 6 bases from V and 7 bases from J, with 10 bases between. Per germline, CDR1 MNHNS and CDR2 SASEGT. The CDR3 length is 12 residues. CDR3 amino acids: CASSLPGNEQFF. CDR3 coding DNA: TGTGCCAGCAGCCTCCCAGGGAATGAGCAGTTCTTC.

The V and J genes are TRBV19 and TRBJ2-3, with a weak D call TRBD2 (5 bases). Germline assignment: CDR1 LNHDA and CDR2 SQIVND (reference sequence). V was shortened by 10 bases and J by 1 base, with 27 bases between the two germline ends. This CDR3 spans 18 amino acids. CDR3 loop: CATRNERSLAVGTDTQYF. The CDR3 nucleotides read TGTGCCACCAGAAACGAGCGGAGTCTAGCCGTCGGCACAGATACGCAGTATTTT.

This rearrangement joins TRBV20-1 to TRBJ1-2; 8 nucleotides line up with TRBD1. The CDR3 spans 11 residues. After removal of 6 bases from V and 6 bases from J, the junction contained 3 bases not matched to a gene. CDR1 is DFQATT and CDR2 is SNEGSKA in the germline V gene (reference sequence). The CDR3 DNA follows: TGCAGTGCAAACAGGGGGAATGGCTACACCTTC. Residues: CSANRGNGYTF.

This chain uses TRBV9 with TRBJ2-6, with D hard to call. The CDR3 loop spans 15 amino acids. The germline V and J ends were trimmed by 7 bases and 2 bases, with 13 bases remaining between them. Germline V gene lookup returns CDR1 SGDLS and CDR2 YYNGEE. Here the CDR3 reads CASAPTAAGANVLTF. The CDR3 nucleotides read TGTGCCAGCGCGCCCACGGCGGCTGGGGCCAACGTCCTGACTTTC.

CDR3 coding DNA: TGTGCCAGCAGCTTAGAGGGGCGCGACGAGCAGTACTTC. Translated: CASSLEGRDEQYF. The chain links TRBV7-6 to TRBJ2-7, with D tentatively TRBD1 (5 bases). V was cut by 1 base and J by 5 bases, with 9 bases left in between. This CDR3 spans 13 amino acids. Germline V lookup: CDR1 SGHVS, CDR2 FNYEAQ.

The chain uses TRBV6-1 and TRBJ2-3, with D possibly TRBD1 on 6 matching bases. The germline CDR1 and CDR2 sequences are MNHNS and SASEGT. The CDR3 length is 13 residues. CDR3 coding DNA: TGTGCTATGGGGGCTATAGCTAGGAATACGCAGTATTTT. This encodes CAMGAIARNTQYF.

The rearrangement links TRBV19 to TRBJ1-1; D is ambiguous. CDR3 size: 17 residues. Germline lookup yields CDR1 LNHDA and CDR2 SQIVND (reference sequence). With 2 bases removed from V and 0 bases from J, the gap between germline ends came to 16 bases. The CDR3 loop reads CASSIRVSGSLNTEAFF. Written as DNA, the CDR3 is TGTGCCAGTAGTATACGGGTTTCGGGAAGTTTGAACACTGAAGCTTTCTTT.

This clone has only a few counts. J is TRBJ1-2 and V is TRBV10-2, with D unresolved. Trimming shortened V by 5 bases and J by 2 bases, and 15 bases separated the two germline ends. Germline V gene data show CDR1 as WSHSY and CDR2 as SAAADI. The length of the CDR3 is 15 residues. In DNA, the CDR3 is TGCGCCAGCAGTTCGGGAGGGAGCCAAAACTATGGCTACACCTTC. It codes for CASSSGGSQNYGYTF.

The J gene is TRBJ1-1, the V gene TRBV27; D unclear. CDR1 MNHEY and CDR2 SMNVEV come from the germline V gene (reference sequence). V lost 2 bases, J lost 4 bases, and 14 bases lay in between. This CDR3 has 15 amino acids. In DNA, the CDR3 is TGTGCCAGCAGTTTAGATACGTCCGGTCGCACTGAAGCTTTCTTT. Its protein is CASSLDTSGRTEAFF.

The V and J genes are TRBV7-6 and TRBJ2-5, with D possibly being TRBD2 (5 bases). The ends were cut back, 7 bases at V and 1 base at J, with 13 bases in the middle. CDR3 length equals 14 residues. CDR1 and CDR2 (germline): SGHVS, FNYEAQ. CDR3 amino acids: CASTREGRQETQYF. CDR3 sequence (DNA): TGTGCCAGCACCCGTGAGGGCCGCCAAGAGACCCAGTACTTC. The variable domain in full, with the rest retrieved from reference TRBV7-6 and TRBJ2-5, is GAGVSQSPRYKVTKRGQDVALRCDPISGHVSLYWYRQALGQGPEFLTYFNYEAQQDKSGLPNDRFSAERPEGSISTLTIQRTEQRDSAMYRCASTREGRQETQYFGPGTRLLVL.

The V gene is TRBV23-1, the J gene TRBJ2-7, with D possibly matching TRBD2 (6 bases). TRBV23-1 is reported as an ORF; its role is uncertain. CDR3 length: 15 amino acids. Deletions cut 0 bases from V and 5 bases from J, with 14 bases between. The CDR3 loop is CASSQSRRGKDEQYF. CDR3 sequence (DNA): TGCGCCAGCAGTCAATCGCGACGGGGGAAGGACGAGCAGTACTTC.

The chain has TRBV9 and TRBJ2-7; 7 bases align to TRBD2. Looked up from germline, CDR1 is SGDLS and CDR2 is YYNGEE. The J segment lost 6 bases and the V segment lost 4 bases, leaving 13 bases of the junction unmatched. The CDR3 sequence is 15 residues long. The CDR3 region is CASSLRAGTDAEQYF. CDR3 nucleotide sequence: TGTGCCAGCAGCCTTCGAGCGGGGACCGATGCCGAGCAGTACTTC.

The chain is built from TRBV27 and TRBJ2-3; no clear D gene. With 4 bases removed from V and 2 bases from J, the gap between germline ends came to 10 bases. Germline V gene sequence: CDR1 MNHEY, CDR2 SMNVEV (reference sequence). The CDR3 length is 14 residues. The CDR3 DNA reads TGTGCCAGCAGTTCCCTCCACTTCACAGATACGCAGTATTTT. Its translation: CASSSLHFTDTQYF.

The chain links TRBV4-1 to TRBJ2-1; D unclear. This CDR3 is built from 14 residues. V lost 0 bases and J 6 bases, leaving 9 bases between the germline ends. The germline V gene encodes CDR1 MGHRA and CDR2 YSYEKL. The CDR3 nucleotides are TGCGCCAGCAGCCAAGAGACACCCCCCAATGAGCAGTTCTTC. Translation gives CASSQETPPNEQFF.

J is TRBJ2-5 and V is TRBV19; TRBD2 aligns across 9 bases. Germline V gene sequence: CDR1 LNHDA, CDR2 SQIVND (reference sequence). This CDR3 comprises 16 residues. The V segment lost 3 bases and the J segment 7 bases; nucleotides outside the gene matches: 12. The CDR3 is CASSITASGAGGTQYF. The CDR3 DNA reads as TGTGCCAGTAGTATTACGGCTAGCGGGGCCGGTGGGACCCAGTACTTC.

This chain uses TRBV28 with TRBJ1-5; weak D call: TRBD1 (6 bases). The ends were cut back, 6 bases at V and 0 bases at J, with 12 bases in the middle. The CDR3 covers 15 residues. Germline loops: CDR1 MDHEN, CDR2 SYDVKM. The CDR3 sequence: CASRGGGNSNQPQHF. Here the CDR3 DNA reads TGTGCCAGCAGGGGAGGGGGGAATAGCAATCAGCCCCAGCATTTT.

This chain joins TRBV9 and TRBJ1-4; 8 bases agree with TRBD1. Trimming at V came to 0 bases and at J to 5 bases, leaving 6 bases not matched to a gene. Germline V lookup: CDR1 SGDLS, CDR2 YYNGEE. The CDR3 has 16 residues. In nucleotides, the CDR3 is TGTGCCAGCAGCGTAGGGGCAGGGGGCCCGAATGAAAAACTGTTTTTT. Translation gives CASSVGAGGPNEKLFF.

The chain has TRBV28 and TRBJ1-2; TRBD1 matches 9 bases. V lost 5 bases to trimming and J lost 8 bases; unmatched junction nucleotides: 9. The CDR3 spans 14 residues. Germline values: CDR1 MDHEN, CDR2 SYDVKM. The CDR3 protein is CASSPLGTGRGYTF. DNA of the CDR3: TGTGCCAGCAGTCCCCTTGGGACAGGGCGCGGCTACACCTTC.

The CDR3: CASSVERGQARGNTGELFF. The CDR3 bases are TGTGCCAGCAGCGTAGAAAGGGGGCAAGCGCGGGGAAACACCGGGGAGCTGTTTTTT. The chain recombines TRBV9 with TRBJ2-2; possible D gene TRBD1, 7 bases. V lost 0 bases and J lost 2, with 20 bases in between. The CDR3 is 19 residues long. Germline V CDR1 and CDR2: SGDLS, YYNGEE. Full variable domain (missing parts from reference TRBV9 and TRBJ2-2): DSGVTQTPKHLITATGQRVTLRCSPRSGDLSVYWYQQSLDQGLQFLIQYYNGEERAKGNILERFSAQQFPDLHSELNLSSLELGDSALYFCASSVERGQARGNTGELFFGEGSRLTVL.

In nucleotides, the CDR3 is TGTGCCAGCAGCGATACTAGCGGCCGCACAGATACGCAGTATTTT. The encoded protein is CASSDTSGRTDTQYF. This chain connects TRBV25-1 to TRBJ2-3; TRBD2 agrees at 8 bases. Germline CDR1 MGHDK, CDR2 SYGVNS. The CDR3 has 15 residues. The V and J ends lost 6 bases and 1 base, in that order; junction bases with no gene match: 6.

The chain is built from TRBV29-1 and TRBJ2-1, with 8 bases that match TRBD2. Unmatched junction bases numbered 4, after V lost 3 bases and J lost 3 bases. The CDR3 runs to 14 residues. Germline-derived CDR1 and CDR2 are SQVTM and ANQGSEA. The CDR3 coding sequence is TGCAGCGTTGATCCTAGCGGGCTCTACAATGAGCAGTTCTTC. Its protein is CSVDPSGLYNEQFF.

This clone was counted once. The CDR3 spells CASSAGGNEQFF. CDR3 in DNA: TGTGCCAGCAGTGCCGGGGGAAATGAGCAGTTCTTC. The chain couples TRBV25-1 to TRBJ2-1; D is possibly TRBD2 (6 bases). V was pared by 4 bases and J by 7 bases, with 8 bases between. Germline V CDR1 and CDR2: MGHDK, SYGVNS. CDR3 length equals 12 residues.